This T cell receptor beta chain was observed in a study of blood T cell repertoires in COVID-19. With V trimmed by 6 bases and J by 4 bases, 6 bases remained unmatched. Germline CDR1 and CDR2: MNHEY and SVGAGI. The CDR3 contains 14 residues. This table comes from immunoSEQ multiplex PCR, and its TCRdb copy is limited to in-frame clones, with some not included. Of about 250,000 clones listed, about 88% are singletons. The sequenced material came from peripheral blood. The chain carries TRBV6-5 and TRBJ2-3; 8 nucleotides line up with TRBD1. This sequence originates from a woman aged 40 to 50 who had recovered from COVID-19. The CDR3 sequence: CASRTGQDSDTQYF. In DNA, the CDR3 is TGTGCCAGCAGGACGGGACAGGATTCAGATACGCAGTATTTT.